The 2 T cell receptor beta chains given below trace back to one sample, sequenced in a study of T-cell memory formation after mild COVID-19. Via MiXCR, TCRdb re-called the 5' RACE reads, giving one row per CDR3 protein. This sample has approximately 560,000 distinct CDR3 sequences, with 15% to 20% found just once. Sequencing used PBMCs or a T cell subset sorted from them (not recorded which). Receptors originate from an adult woman who had mild COVID-19 (a few samples of this study predate the infection). Cell type and time point are not known.

Only a few counts were recorded for this clonotype. The rearrangement links TRBV12-3 or TRBV12-4 to TRBJ1-5, with TRBD1 matching 12 bases. CDR3 size: 16 residues. Trimming cost V 6 bases and J 2 bases; bases outside gene matches: 5. In DNA, the CDR3 is TGTGCCAGCAGCCCGGGACAGGGGGCTGGCAATCAGCCCCAGCATTTT. Protein: CASSPGQGAGNQPQHF.

This clonotype was seen just once. This sequence joins TRBV7-2 and TRBJ1-3, with a possible D match to TRBD1 (5 bases). Germline CDR1 SGHTA, CDR2 FQGNSA. CDR3 length: 15 residues. The V gene lost 5 bases and the J gene lost 4 bases, with 15 bases spanning the gap. The CDR3 spells CASSPGPGSGNTIYF. CDR3 nucleotide sequence: TGTGCCAGCAGCCCGGGGCCAGGGTCAGGAAACACCATATATTTT.